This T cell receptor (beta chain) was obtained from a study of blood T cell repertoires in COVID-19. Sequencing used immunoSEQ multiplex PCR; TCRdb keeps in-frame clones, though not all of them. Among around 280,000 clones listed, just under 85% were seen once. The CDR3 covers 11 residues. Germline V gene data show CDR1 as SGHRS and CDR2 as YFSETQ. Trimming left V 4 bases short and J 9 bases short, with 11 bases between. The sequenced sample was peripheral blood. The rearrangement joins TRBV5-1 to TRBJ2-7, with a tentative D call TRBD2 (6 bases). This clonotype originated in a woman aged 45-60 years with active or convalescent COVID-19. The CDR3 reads CASSPGEGQYF. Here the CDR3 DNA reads TGCGCCAGCAGCCCGGGGGAAGGGCAGTACTTC.